This is a list of T cell receptor beta chains from one sample in a study of CD8 T cells in ankylosing spondylitis. TCRdb redid the calling of the 5' RACE reads with MiXCR, one entry per CDR3 protein. The table shows more than 400,000 distinct CDR3 sequences, with approximately 5.3% occurring only once. Sequences were obtained from blood, either unsorted or a sorted T cell fraction (not recorded which). All receptors derive from a male donor with ankylosing spondylitis. Each CDR3 is given with its conserved first and last residue. Each record gives: J gene, V gene, CDR3 protein.

j_gene: TRBJ1-1
v_gene: TRBV6-5
CDR3aa: CASSSFGTGAQAFF

j_gene: TRBJ1-2
v_gene: TRBV5-1
CDR3aa: CASRGASLYGYTF

j_gene: TRBJ1-4
v_gene: TRBV4-2
CDR3aa: CASSQMRVGYEKLFF

j_gene: TRBJ2-1
v_gene: TRBV20-1
CDR3aa: CSARAGLGSVPYNEQFF

j_gene: TRBJ2-5
v_gene: TRBV2
CDR3aa: CASTTGRETQYF

j_gene: TRBJ2-7
v_gene: TRBV4-1
CDR3aa: CASSQIGTGIEQYF

j_gene: TRBJ2-3
v_gene: TRBV4-2
CDR3aa: CASSQDAGTRGDTQYF

j_gene: TRBJ1-2
v_gene: TRBV29-1
CDR3aa: CSSTGEGSYGYTF

j_gene: TRBJ1-2
v_gene: TRBV7-2
CDR3aa: CASSARGRLLRGYTF

j_gene: TRBJ2-1
v_gene: TRBV29-1
CDR3aa: CSAQVGLSYNEQFF

j_gene: TRBJ1-1
v_gene: TRBV5-1
CDR3aa: CASSQGLPNTEAFF

j_gene: TRBJ1-1
v_gene: TRBV24-1
CDR3aa: CATTGQTEAFF

j_gene: TRBJ2-2
v_gene: TRBV10-3
CDR3aa: CAISIVETGELFF

j_gene: TRBJ2-5
v_gene: TRBV20-1
CDR3aa: CSASDRLQETQYF

j_gene: TRBJ1-2
v_gene: TRBV29-1
CDR3aa: CSVGGASTFYGYTF

j_gene: TRBJ2-3
v_gene: TRBV10-3
CDR3aa: CAIRDWRADTQYF

j_gene: TRBJ2-7
v_gene: TRBV9
CDR3aa: CASSVDQGAYEQYF

j_gene: TRBJ2-7
v_gene: TRBV6-5
CDR3aa: CASSSTGHSYEQYF

j_gene: TRBJ2-1
v_gene: TRBV6-5
CDR3aa: CASSYSVGQVYNEQFF

j_gene: TRBJ1-2
v_gene: TRBV7-3
CDR3aa: CASSSTGTAPSYGYTF

j_gene: TRBJ1-1
v_gene: TRBV11-2
CDR3aa: CASSSGRATEAFF

j_gene: TRBJ2-5
v_gene: TRBV7-3
CDR3aa: CASSPSQGAETQYF

j_gene: TRBJ1-1
v_gene: TRBV7-9
CDR3aa: CASSQWNTEAFF

j_gene: TRBJ2-7
v_gene: TRBV7-2
CDR3aa: CASSLNRGQGEQYF

j_gene: TRBJ2-7
v_gene: TRBV6-2/TRBV6-3
CDR3aa: CASCTLASEQYF

j_gene: TRBJ2-3
v_gene: TRBV20-1
CDR3aa: CSARLGGTDTQYF

j_gene: TRBJ2-5
v_gene: TRBV20-1
CDR3aa: CSASLHSQETQYF

j_gene: TRBJ1-4
v_gene: TRBV15
CDR3aa: CATSRDGVSEKLFF

j_gene: TRBJ2-7
v_gene: TRBV11-2
CDR3aa: CASSPILLTYEQYF

j_gene: TRBJ2-2
v_gene: TRBV5-1
CDR3aa: CASSLDPSGGPLTGELFF

j_gene: TRBJ2-1
v_gene: TRBV12-3/TRBV12-4
CDR3aa: CASTPIAGGSYNEQFF

j_gene: TRBJ2-5
v_gene: TRBV7-9
CDR3aa: CATRRIQETQYF

j_gene: TRBJ2-1
v_gene: TRBV7-6
CDR3aa: CASSWTSGRVNNEQFF

j_gene: TRBJ2-1
v_gene: TRBV12-3/TRBV12-4
CDR3aa: CASSGAGGVDYNEQFF

j_gene: TRBJ2-2
v_gene: TRBV25-1
CDR3aa: CAIETGSLTNTGELFF

j_gene: TRBJ1-3
v_gene: TRBV7-9
CDR3aa: CASNAAGANTIYF

j_gene: TRBJ2-7
v_gene: TRBV7-2
CDR3aa: CASSERTSGSFYEQYF

j_gene: TRBJ1-1
v_gene: TRBV7-9
CDR3aa: CASSLKGAGTEAFF

j_gene: TRBJ1-6
v_gene: TRBV12-3/TRBV12-4
CDR3aa: CASSVQGKNSPLHF

j_gene: TRBJ1-1
v_gene: TRBV25-1
CDR3aa: CASTHLEGAVGTEAFF

j_gene: TRBJ1-4
v_gene: TRBV3-1
CDR3aa: CASSPRGGVNEKLFF

j_gene: TRBJ2-7
v_gene: TRBV9
CDR3aa: CASSVSAGSYEQYF

j_gene: TRBJ2-5
v_gene: TRBV20-1
CDR3aa: CSASTGRSGETQYF

j_gene: TRBJ1-1
v_gene: TRBV7-2
CDR3aa: CASSFDYTEAFF

j_gene: TRBJ1-1
v_gene: TRBV7-9
CDR3aa: CASSFGRGAFF

j_gene: TRBJ2-3
v_gene: TRBV29-1
CDR3aa: CSGTGGGFDTQYF

j_gene: TRBJ1-6
v_gene: TRBV6-5
CDR3aa: CASSYGGADSPLHF

j_gene: TRBJ1-3
v_gene: TRBV10-3
CDR3aa: CASAREAGNTIYF

j_gene: TRBJ2-7
v_gene: TRBV20-1
CDR3aa: CSARKGWTSGGREQYF

j_gene: TRBJ2-3
v_gene: TRBV6-5
CDR3aa: CASSYSMAGSTDTQYF